Presented here are 15 T cell receptor beta chains from one specimen sequenced in a study of CD8+ T cells in alopecia areata. Treatment defined: oral pan-JAK inhibitor, 5-10 mg twice daily. In each case, RNA was isolated and then reverse transcribed into cDNA as the sequencing template. This table comes from immunoSEQ multiplex PCR, and its TCRdb copy is limited to in-frame clones, with some not included. The sample shows under 250,000 clones, around three fifths of them seen only once. The sample consisted of CD4+ T cells sorted from blood, taken at week 4, from a patient treated with tofacitinib. The receptors derive from a human donor with alopecia areata.

The rearrangement joins TRBV29-1 to TRBJ2-7; TRBD2 agrees at 12 bases. The CDR3 has 15 amino acids. The J segment lost 0 bases and the V segment lost 7 bases, leaving 7 bases of the junction unmatched. CDR1 is SQVTM, CDR2 ANQGSEA, per germline. CDR3 region: CSASTSGGLSYEQYF. Here the CDR3 DNA reads TGCAGCGCTTCGACTAGCGGGGGCCTCTCCTACGAGCAGTACTTC.

This clone has only one observation. This chain joins TRBV7-2 and TRBJ2-1; D might be TRBD1 (6 bases). Germline assignment: CDR1 SGHTA and CDR2 FQGNSA. V gave up 0 bases and J gave up 8 bases, with 14 bases separating them. CDR3 length: 15 amino acids. CDR3 nucleotides: TGTGCCAGCAGCTTAGCGGGACAAAAAGTTGATGAGCAGTTCTTC. This sequence encodes CASSLAGQKVDEQFF. Using reference TRBV7-2 and TRBJ2-1 for the parts outside the CDR3, the full variable domain is GAGVSQSPSNKVTEKGKDVELRCDPISGHTALYWYRQSLGQGLEFLIYFQGNSAPDKSGLPSDRFSAERTGGSVSTLTIQRTQQEDSAVYLCASSLAGQKVDEQFFGPGTRLTVL.

The chain employs TRBV27 and TRBJ2-5; D gene ambiguous. Per germline, CDR1 MNHEY and CDR2 SMNVEV (reference sequence). CDR3 size: 15 residues. The ends were cut back, 3 bases at V and 5 bases at J, with 16 bases in the middle. The CDR3 DNA is TGTGCCAGCAGTTTTAGTTCTTCTCTGAGGGAGACCCAGTACTTC. Its translation is CASSFSSSLRETQYF.

The V and J genes are TRBV5-1 and TRBJ2-5, with a tentative D call TRBD1 (6 bases). Deletions cut 0 bases from V and 1 base from J, with 13 bases between. Germline lookup yields CDR1 SGHRS and CDR2 YFSETQ. The CDR3 spans 16 residues. This CDR3 is CASSLGSTGAQETQYF. Here the CDR3 DNA reads TGCGCCAGCAGCTTGGGTTCGACAGGCGCCCAAGAGACCCAGTACTTC.

In its sample, this clone was seen many times. The chain recombines TRBV6-6 with TRBJ1-2; no clear D. Germline CDR1 reads MNHNY; CDR2 reads SVGAGI (reference sequence). V lost 10 bases and J lost 6, with 9 bases in between. There are 10 residues in the CDR3. In nucleotides, the CDR3 is TGTGCCACCTCGAGGGATGGCTACACCTTC. Its translation is CATSRDGYTF.

This clone has only a few counts. The V gene is TRBV5-1, the J gene TRBJ2-1, with D unresolved. V lost 0 bases and J lost 9, with 4 bases in between. CDR3 size: 11 residues. Per germline, CDR1 SGHRS and CDR2 YFSETQ. The CDR3 sequence is CASSLDGEQFF. The CDR3 bases are TGCGCCAGCAGCTTGGATGGTGAGCAGTTCTTC.

This clone was picked up a small number of times. This sample includes further DNA sequences coding for the same CDR3. V and J are TRBV29-1 and TRBJ1-1; weak D call: TRBD1 (6 bases). V was cut by 6 bases and J by 1 base, with 12 bases left in between. This CDR3 region has 13 residues. From germline, CDR1 is SQVTM and CDR2 ANQGSEA. In DNA, the CDR3 is TGCAGCGTCGCAGGACAGCCGAACACTGAAGCTTTCTTT. Translating it yields CSVAGQPNTEAFF. Complete variable domain (other parts from reference TRBV29-1 and TRBJ1-1): SAVISQKPSRDICQRGTSLTIQCQVDSQVTMMFWYRQQPGQSLTLIATANQGSEATYESGFVIDKFPISRPNLTFSTLTVSNMSPEDSSIYLCSVAGQPNTEAFFGQGTRLTVV.

To note about this clone: Being one base from a much bigger clone, this may be a read error. This sequence joins TRBV30 and TRBJ2-6, with D uncertain. The length of the CDR3 is 13 residues. In germline, CDR1 is GTSNPN, CDR2 SVGIG (reference sequence). Trimming cost V 8 bases and J 1 base, with 9 bases left between them. This chain's CDR3 is CASPVSGANVLTF. In DNA, the CDR3 is TGTGCCAGCCCAGTGTCTGGGGCCAACGTCCTGACTTTC.

The chain has TRBV7-3 and TRBJ2-2, with a tentative D call TRBD2 (5 bases). There are 13 residues in the CDR3. V shed 5 bases and J shed 6 bases, with 10 bases lying between them. Germline V CDR1 and CDR2: SGHTA, FQGTGA. The CDR3 reads CASSTRASGELFF. DNA of the CDR3: TGTGCCAGCAGCACGAGGGCTTCCGGGGAGCTGTTTTTT.

The rearrangement joins TRBV7-6 to TRBJ1-3; D ambiguous. Trimming stripped 1 base from V and 2 bases from J, with 6 bases between. There are 14 residues in the CDR3. Germline CDR1 reads SGHVS; CDR2 reads FNYEAQ. The CDR3 protein is CASSLGAAGNTIYF. CDR3 nucleotide sequence: TGTGCCAGCAGCTTAGGGGCGGCTGGAAACACCATATATTTT.

The rearrangement uses TRBV7-2 and TRBJ2-5; TRBD2 matches at 7 bases. This CDR3 region has 16 residues. The V gene's germline CDR1 is SGHTA and CDR2 FQGNSA. The V gene end was trimmed by 1 base and the J gene end by 4 bases; junction bases not matched to a gene: 9. CDR3 amino acids: CASSLGGLEASETQYF. The CDR3 nucleotides read TGTGCCAGCAGCTTAGGAGGACTAGAGGCCTCAGAGACCCAGTACTTC.

The gene calls are TRBV7-3 and TRBJ2-3; the D is unclear. CDR1 and CDR2 from the germline V gene are SGHTA and FQGTGA. CDR3 length equals 14 residues. V dropped 0 bases and J dropped 3 bases, with 7 bases sitting between them. CDR3 nucleotide sequence: TGTGCCAGCAGCTTAACCAGAGGAACAGATACGCAGTATTTT. As protein: CASSLTRGTDTQYF.

CDR3 in amino acids: CASYLGQNDPTAYGYTF. In DNA, the CDR3 is TGTGCCTCATACTTAGGACAGAACGACCCGACGGCGTATGGCTACACCTTC. The chain recombines TRBV30 with TRBJ1-2, with D perhaps TRBD1 (6 bases). This CDR3 is 17 amino acids long. Trimming removed 7 bases from V and 5 bases from J, with 29 bases in between. The germline V gene encodes CDR1 GTSNPN and CDR2 SVGIG (reference sequence).

The gene calls are TRBV27 and TRBJ2-3, with 7 bases matching TRBD1. This CDR3 comprises 13 residues. V lost 4 bases to trimming and J lost 5 bases; unmatched junction nucleotides: 3. The V gene's germline CDR1 is MNHEY and CDR2 SMNVEV (reference sequence). The CDR3 here is CASSSHRGDTQYF. The CDR3 nucleotides read TGTGCCAGCAGTTCCCACAGGGGAGATACGCAGTATTTT.

This chain connects TRBV2 to TRBJ1-6; D ambiguous. This CDR3 spans 12 amino acids. V gave up 6 bases and J gave up 5 bases, with 5 bases separating them. Germline CDR1 and CDR2: SNHLY and FYNNEI. The CDR3 loop is CASRHDNSPLHF. The CDR3 bases are TGTGCCAGCAGGCACGATAATTCACCCCTCCACTTT.